This TCR beta chain was recovered during a study of T cells in Graves' hyperthyroidism and ophthalmopathy. This clonotype came up many times. Its target is unknown. The CDR3 covers 18 residues. The V and J ends lost 0 bases and 5 bases, in that order; junction bases with no gene match: 8. Germline CDR1 reads MNHEY; CDR2 reads SVGAGI. Hyperthyroidism had been newly diagnosed in patients aged 18 to 65, and its duration was under 2 months. Patients with uncontrolled infections, other autoimmune diseases, pregnancy or lactation were excluded. It was 10 ml of fresh peripheral blood that supplied the PBMCs. Broader study findings: Expanded thyroid clonotypes (above 0.001) were mostly also found in blood.

RNA transcripts were the template for amplifying TCR beta CDR3 regions. First-round RT-PCR of the TCR CDR3 relied on the HTBI primer set. TCRdb ran MiXCR on the multiplex PCR reads and lists one entry per CDR3 protein. The sample consists of approximately 590,000 distinct CDR3 sequences, around 16% of them appearing once. The origin of this receptor is a woman aged 25 to 39 with Graves' hyperthyroidism. Sequenced material: blood. The rearrangement uses TRBV6-5 and TRBJ2-2; the match to TRBD2 covers 11 bases. This CDR3 reads CASSYSDPGLAVTGELFF. CDR3 nucleotide sequence: TGTGCCAGCAGTTACTCCGACCCGGGACTAGCGGTAACCGGGGAGCTGTTTTTT.